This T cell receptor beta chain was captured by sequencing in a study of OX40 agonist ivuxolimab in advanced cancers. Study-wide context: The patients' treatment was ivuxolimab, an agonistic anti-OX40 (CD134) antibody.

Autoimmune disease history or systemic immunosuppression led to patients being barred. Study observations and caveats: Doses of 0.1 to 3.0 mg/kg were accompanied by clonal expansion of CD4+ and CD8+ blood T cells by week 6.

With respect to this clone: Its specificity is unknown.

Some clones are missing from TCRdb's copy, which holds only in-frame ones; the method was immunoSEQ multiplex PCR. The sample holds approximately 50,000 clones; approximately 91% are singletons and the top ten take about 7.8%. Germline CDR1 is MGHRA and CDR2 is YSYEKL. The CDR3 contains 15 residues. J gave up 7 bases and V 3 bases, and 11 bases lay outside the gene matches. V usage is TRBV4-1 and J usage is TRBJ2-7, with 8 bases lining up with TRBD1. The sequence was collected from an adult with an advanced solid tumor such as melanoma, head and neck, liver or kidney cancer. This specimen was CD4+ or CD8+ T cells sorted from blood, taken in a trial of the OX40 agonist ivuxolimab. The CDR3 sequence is CASSQESQGAREQYF. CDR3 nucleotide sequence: TGCGCCAGCAGCCAGGAAAGTCAGGGGGCACGTGAGCAGTACTTC.